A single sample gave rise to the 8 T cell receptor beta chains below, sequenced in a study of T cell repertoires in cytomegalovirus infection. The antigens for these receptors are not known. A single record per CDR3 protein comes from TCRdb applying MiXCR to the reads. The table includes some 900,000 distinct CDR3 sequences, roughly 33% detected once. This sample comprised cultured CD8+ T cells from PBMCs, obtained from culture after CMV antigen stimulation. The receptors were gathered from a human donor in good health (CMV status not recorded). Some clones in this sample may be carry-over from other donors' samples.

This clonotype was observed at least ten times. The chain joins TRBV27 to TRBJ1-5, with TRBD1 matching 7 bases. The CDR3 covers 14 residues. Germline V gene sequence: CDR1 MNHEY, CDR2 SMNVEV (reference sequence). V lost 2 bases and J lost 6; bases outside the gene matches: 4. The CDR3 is CASSLVGGGQPQHF. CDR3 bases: TGTGCCAGCAGTTTAGTAGGGGGCGGTCAGCCCCAGCATTTT.

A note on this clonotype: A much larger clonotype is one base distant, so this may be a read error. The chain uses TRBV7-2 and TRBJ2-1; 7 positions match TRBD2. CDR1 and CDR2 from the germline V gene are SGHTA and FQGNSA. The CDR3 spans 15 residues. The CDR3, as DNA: TGTGCCAACAGCTTGGCGGGAGACTCCTACAATGAGCAGTTCTTC. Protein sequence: CANSLAGDSYNEQFF.

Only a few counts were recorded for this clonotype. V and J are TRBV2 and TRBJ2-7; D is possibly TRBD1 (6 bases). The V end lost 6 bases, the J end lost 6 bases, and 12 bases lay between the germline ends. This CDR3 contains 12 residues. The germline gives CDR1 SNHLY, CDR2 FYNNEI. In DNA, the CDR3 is TGTGCCAGCAGCCTTACAGGGACCGAGCAGTACGTC. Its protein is CASSLTGTEQYV.

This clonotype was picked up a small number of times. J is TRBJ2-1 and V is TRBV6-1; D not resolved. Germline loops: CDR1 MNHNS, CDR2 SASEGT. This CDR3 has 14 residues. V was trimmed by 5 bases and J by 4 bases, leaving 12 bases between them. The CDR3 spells CASSTMDGYNEQFF. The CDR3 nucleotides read TGTGCCAGCAGTACTATGGACGGATACAATGAGCAGTTCTTC.

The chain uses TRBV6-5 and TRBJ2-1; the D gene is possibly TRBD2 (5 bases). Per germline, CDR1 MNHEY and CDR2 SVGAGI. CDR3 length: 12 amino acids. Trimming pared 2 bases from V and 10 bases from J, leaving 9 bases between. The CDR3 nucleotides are TGTGCCAGCAGTTACCCCGGACTGGAGCAGTTCTTC. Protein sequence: CASSYPGLEQFF.

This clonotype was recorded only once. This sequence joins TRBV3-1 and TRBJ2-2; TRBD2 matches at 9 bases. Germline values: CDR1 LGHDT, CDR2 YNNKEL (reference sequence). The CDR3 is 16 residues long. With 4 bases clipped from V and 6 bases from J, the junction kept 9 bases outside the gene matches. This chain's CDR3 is CASSRSSGVFSGELFF. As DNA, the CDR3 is TGTGCCAGCAGCCGATCTAGCGGGGTTTTCTCCGGGGAGCTGTTTTTT.

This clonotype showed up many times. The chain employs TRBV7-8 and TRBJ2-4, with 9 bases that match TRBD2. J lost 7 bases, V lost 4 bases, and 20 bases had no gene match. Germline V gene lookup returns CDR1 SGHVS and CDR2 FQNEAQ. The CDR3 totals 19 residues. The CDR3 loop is CASSSPRVSGGRGLNIQYF. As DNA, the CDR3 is TGTGCCAGCAGCTCACCTCGGGTTAGCGGGGGCAGAGGCCTGAACATTCAGTACTTC.

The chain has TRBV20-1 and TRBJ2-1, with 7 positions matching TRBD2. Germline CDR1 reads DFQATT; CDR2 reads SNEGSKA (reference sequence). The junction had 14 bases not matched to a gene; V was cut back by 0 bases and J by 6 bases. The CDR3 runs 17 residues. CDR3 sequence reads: CSARDRPREGLPNEQFF. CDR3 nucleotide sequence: TGCAGTGCTAGAGATCGGCCCAGGGAGGGACTACCCAATGAGCAGTTCTTC.